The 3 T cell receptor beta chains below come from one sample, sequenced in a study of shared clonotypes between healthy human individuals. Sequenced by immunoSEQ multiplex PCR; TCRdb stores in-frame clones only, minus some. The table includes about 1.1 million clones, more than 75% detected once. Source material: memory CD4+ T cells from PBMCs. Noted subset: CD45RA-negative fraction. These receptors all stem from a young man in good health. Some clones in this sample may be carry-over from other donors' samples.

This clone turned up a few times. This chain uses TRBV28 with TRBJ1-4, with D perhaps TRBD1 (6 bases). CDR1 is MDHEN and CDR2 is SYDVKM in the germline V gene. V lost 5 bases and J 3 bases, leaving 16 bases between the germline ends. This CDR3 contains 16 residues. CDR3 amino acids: CASSTPGGMANEKLFF. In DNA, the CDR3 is TGTGCCAGCAGTACCCCCGGGGGCATGGCTAATGAAAAACTGTTTTTT.

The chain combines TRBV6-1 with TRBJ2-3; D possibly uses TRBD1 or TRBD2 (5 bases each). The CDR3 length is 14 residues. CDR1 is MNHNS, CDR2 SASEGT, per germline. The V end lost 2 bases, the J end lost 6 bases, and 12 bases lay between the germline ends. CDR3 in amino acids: CASSEPGQRDTQYF. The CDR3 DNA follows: TGTGCCAGCAGTGAACCGGGGCAACGGGATACGCAGTATTTT.

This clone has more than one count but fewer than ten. CDR3 in DNA: TGTGCCTGTAGAGGACGGAACATCGGAAACACCATATATTTT. Translated, it gives CACRGRNIGNTIYF. The J gene is TRBJ1-3, the V gene TRBV30; the D is unclear. This CDR3 comprises 14 residues. V was cut by 6 bases and J by 4 bases, with 16 bases left in between. Per germline, CDR1 GTSNPN and CDR2 SVGIG (reference sequence).